This T cell receptor beta chain came from a study of cytomegalovirus exposure and HLA in healthy donors. Study-wide results and limits: The authors assumed roughly uniform sequencing depth across donors for presence/absence analyses. Most sequenced TCRs were rare (though some public TCRs occurred in many donors). When a later analysis was performed, an Asian-associated ancestry cluster reportedly had fewer N-insertions than the approximately 690-donor mean.

This clone was detected once. No antigen is known for it. An end of the junction does not agree with germline; a read error may underlie this. CDR3 length equals 12 residues. Germline V gives CDR1 SQVTM, CDR2 ANQGSEA. The primer mix had 60 Vbeta and 13 Jbeta primers. Profiled with immunoSEQ multiplex PCR; TCRdb holds only in-frame clones, not every one. This sample has about 89,000 clones, with less than 85% found just once. The receptor was isolated from a man in his forties in good health and CMV-seropositive. The chain is built from TRBV29-1 and TRBJ1-2; 9 bases agree with TRBD1. Sequenced: PBMCs. The CDR3 region has the DNA TGCAGGGTTGGGGACAGGGACTATGGCTACACCTTC. Translating gives CRVGDRDYGYTF.